These 30 T cell receptor beta chains were sequenced from one sample in a study of T cells in Graves' hyperthyroidism and ophthalmopathy. Amplification of TCR beta CDR3 regions used RNA as the template. The HTBI primer set was used in a first-round RT-PCR of the TCR CDR3. TCRdb re-called the multiplex PCR reads through MiXCR, storing one row per CDR3 protein. The table lists hundreds of thousands of distinct CDR3 sequences, roughly 14% of them singletons, with roughly 13% in the top ten. Sequencing used blood. Source of these receptors: a man in his late teens or twenties with Graves' ophthalmopathy.

This clonotype has just a few counts. The CDR3 spells CASSFQGGLAKNIQYF. The CDR3 DNA is TGTGCCAGCAGTTTCCAGGGGGGCCTAGCCAAAAACATTCAGTACTTC. V usage is TRBV27 and J usage is TRBJ2-4, with D maybe TRBD1 (7 bases). The germline gives CDR1 MNHEY, CDR2 SMNVEV (reference sequence). V shed 3 bases and J shed 0 bases, with 12 bases lying between them. There are 16 residues in the CDR3.

The chain links TRBV20-1 to TRBJ2-7; 15 nucleotides match TRBD2. This CDR3 contains 17 residues. With 2 bases clipped from V and 6 bases from J, the junction kept 11 bases outside the gene matches. Germline lookup yields CDR1 DFQATT and CDR2 SNEGSKA (reference sequence). Written as DNA, the CDR3 is TGCAGTGCTAGACACCTCAGGACTAGCGGGAGGGCCCCCGAGCAGTACTTC. It is translated as CSARHLRTSGRAPEQYF.

This clonotype was detected many times. The gene calls are TRBV20-1 and TRBJ2-7; possible D gene TRBD1, 6 bases. Trimming shortened V by 3 bases and J by 1 base, and 10 bases separated the two germline ends. CDR3 length: 13 residues. CDR1 and CDR2 from the germline V gene are DFQATT and SNEGSKA (reference sequence). This CDR3 reads CSARRQASYEQYF. DNA of the CDR3: TGCAGTGCTAGGAGACAGGCGTCCTACGAGCAGTACTTC.

This clonotype has at least ten counts. This rearrangement joins TRBV6-1 to TRBJ2-1; TRBD2 matches at 9 bases. The CDR3 runs to 14 residues. Germline values: CDR1 MNHNS, CDR2 SASEGT. The trim removed 7 bases at V and 4 bases at J, leaving 5 bases unmatched. CDR3 amino acids: CASNRLADYNEQFF. As DNA, the CDR3 is TGTGCCAGCAATAGACTAGCGGATTACAATGAGCAGTTCTTC.

This clonotype was seen many times. V gene TRBV20-1 combines with J gene TRBJ1-1; 7 positions match TRBD1. V was clipped by 6 bases and J by 1 base; unmatched bases: 8. Germline V gene sequence: CDR1 DFQATT, CDR2 SNEGSKA (reference sequence). This CDR3 is 14 amino acids long. The CDR3 reads CSAKEGGANTEAFF. CDR3 nucleotide sequence: TGCAGTGCGAAGGAAGGGGGCGCGAACACTGAAGCTTTCTTT.

The chain employs TRBV4-3 and TRBJ1-1; D perhaps matches TRBD1 (5 bases). Germline loops: CDR1 LGHNA, CDR2 YSLEER. The CDR3 loop spans 14 amino acids. Between the trimmed V and J ends, which lost 0 bases and 5 bases, there was a span of 10 bases. This chain's CDR3 is CASSQEVGDTEAFF. The DNA for the CDR3 is TGCGCCAGCAGCCAAGAGGTGGGGGATACTGAAGCTTTCTTT.

DNA for the CDR3: TGTGCCAGCAGCAAGGAGGGTTCTGGAAACACCATATATTTT. This encodes CASSKEGSGNTIYF. This sequence joins TRBV7-9 and TRBJ1-3, with unresolved D. Germline V lookup: CDR1 SEHNR, CDR2 FQNEAQ (reference sequence). The V and J ends lost 5 bases and 1 base respectively, with 9 bases between them. The CDR3 has 14 amino acids.

The sample holds a few counts of this clonotype. The chain joins TRBV12-5 to TRBJ1-4; tentative D call: TRBD1 (6 bases). Trimming shortened V by 5 bases and J by 3 bases, and 16 bases separated the two germline ends. Germline V gene data show CDR1 as LGHNT and CDR2 as FRNRAP. The CDR3 runs to 16 residues. The DNA of the CDR3 is TGTGCTAGTGGTCCCGGTTGGGGGGCTGCTAATGAAAAACTGTTTTTT. This gives the protein CASGPGWGAANEKLFF.

This chain uses TRBV19 with TRBJ2-7; TRBD1 agrees at 7 bases. Germline V lookup: CDR1 LNHDA, CDR2 SQIVND (reference sequence). The junction had 4 bases not matched to a gene; V was cut back by 1 base and J by 1 base. CDR3 length equals 15 residues. This chain's CDR3 is CASSIGDSGSYEQYF. CDR3 DNA sequence: TGTGCCAGTAGTATAGGGGACAGTGGATCCTACGAGCAGTACTTC.

The J gene is TRBJ1-1, the V gene TRBV5-4, with D possibly TRBD1 on 5 matching bases. This CDR3 comprises 13 residues. V was cut by 4 bases and J by 9 bases, with 16 bases left in between. Germline lookup yields CDR1 SGHNT and CDR2 YYREEE (reference sequence). The CDR3 protein is CASSPPGRSQAFF. DNA of the CDR3: TGTGCCAGCAGCCCCCCGGGACGGAGCCAAGCTTTCTTT.

The chain couples TRBV30 to TRBJ2-7, with 13 bases identical to TRBD2. This CDR3 region has 20 residues. Germline V gene data show CDR1 as GTSNPN and CDR2 as SVGIG (reference sequence). The V and J ends lost 2 bases and 3 bases, in that order; junction bases with no gene match: 19. CDR3: CAWSFTSGRVFRASDYEQYF. The CDR3 nucleotides read TGTGCCTGGAGTTTTACTAGCGGGAGGGTCTTTAGGGCCTCGGACTACGAGCAGTACTTC. Together with reference TRBV30 and TRBJ2-7, the CDR3 gives the full variable domain: SQTIHQWPATLVQPVGSPLSLECTVEGTSNPNLYWYRQAAGRGLQLLFYSVGIGQISSEVPQNLSASRPQDRQFILSSKKLLLSDSGFYLCAWSFTSGRVFRASDYEQYFGPGTRLTVT.

This clonotype was found a few times. The rearrangement links TRBV19 to TRBJ2-2; D not resolved. The CDR3 totals 13 residues. The ends were cut back, 2 bases at V and 5 bases at J, with 6 bases in the middle. CDR1 is LNHDA, CDR2 SQIVND, per germline (reference sequence). The CDR3 DNA is TGTGCCAGTAGTATATCCGGGACCGGGGAGCTGTTTTTT. Its translation: CASSISGTGELFF.

This clonotype occurred many times. A junction end diverges from the germline sequence, so it may reflect a read error. J is TRBJ2-3 and V is TRBV7-8; 7 bases are a match to TRBD2. The CDR3 is made up of 16 amino acids. Germline-derived CDR1 and CDR2 are SGHVS and FQNEAQ. The CDR3 nucleotides read TGTGCCGGCAGCTTAGGCCCGTTGGGGGGGGGAGATACGCAGTATTTT. This codes for CAGSLGPLGGGDTQYF. The full variable domain, rest sourced from reference TRBV7-8 and TRBJ2-3, is GAGVSQSPRYKVAKRGQDVALRCDPISGHVSLFWYQQALGQGPEFLTYFQNEAQLDKSGLPSDRFFAERPEGSVSTLKIQRTQQEDSAVYLCAGSLGPLGGGDTQYFGPGTRLTVL.

In its sample, this clonotype was seen many times. The V call is TRBV2, the J call TRBJ1-1; 11 positions agree with TRBD1. Trimming cost V 4 bases and J 10 bases; bases outside gene matches: 2. This CDR3 is 12 amino acids long. Germline CDR1 and CDR2: SNHLY and FYNNEI. The CDR3, as DNA: TGTGCCAGCAGTGGTGGGACAGGGGGAGCTTTCTTT. It encodes CASSGGTGGAFF.

The sample holds one count of this clonotype. An end of the junction differs from the germline gene, which may be a read error. This chain uses TRBV12-3 or TRBV12-4 with TRBJ1-2; TRBD1 matches 8 bases. The CDR3 has 13 amino acids. CDR3 region: CASSLTGDYDYTF. CDR3 nucleotide sequence: TGTGCCAGCAGTTTGACAGGGGATTATGACTACACCTTC.

This clonotype has a count of ten or more. The chain employs TRBV20-1 and TRBJ2-7; 9 positions match TRBD1. The CDR3 totals 13 residues. Germline V gene lookup returns CDR1 DFQATT and CDR2 SNEGSKA (reference sequence). Trimming took 5 bases from V and 2 from J; bases not matched to a gene: 4. The CDR3 region is CSAGQGQPYEQYF. CDR3 DNA sequence: TGCAGTGCTGGACAGGGGCAACCCTACGAGCAGTACTTC.

The rearrangement uses TRBV15 and TRBJ1-2, with D maybe TRBD1 (6 bases). The V and J ends lost 0 bases and 4 bases respectively, with 9 bases between them. The germline V gene has CDR1 LNHNV and CDR2 YYDKDF (reference sequence). This CDR3 is 14 amino acids long. DNA for the CDR3: TGTGCCACCAGCAGAGAAACGGACAGCTATGGCTACACCTTC. Protein sequence: CATSRETDSYGYTF.

This clonotype was detected ten times or more. The rearrangement uses TRBV7-9 and TRBJ2-2; D not resolved. Germline loops: CDR1 SEHNR, CDR2 FQNEAQ (reference sequence). Trimming stripped 5 bases from V and 3 bases from J, with 10 bases between. The CDR3 loop spans 14 amino acids. CDR3 DNA: TGTGCCAGCAGCCACTATACGGACACCGGGGAGCTGTTTTTT. It specifies CASSHYTDTGELFF.

This clonotype was detected many times. This chain connects TRBV12-3 or TRBV12-4 to TRBJ1-2, with no clear D. This CDR3 spans 12 amino acids. The V end was cut by 4 bases, the J end by 5 bases, with 8 bases between. The DNA for the CDR3 is TGTGCCAGCAGTTCCGAAATTTATGGCTACACCTTC. Translating it yields CASSSEIYGYTF.

This clonotype was observed a few times. This chain joins TRBV20-1 and TRBJ2-7; the D gene is possibly TRBD1 (5 bases). Trimming cost V 5 bases and J 3 bases, with 14 bases left between them. The CDR3 consists of 13 residues. Germline CDR1 is DFQATT and CDR2 is SNEGSKA (reference sequence). In DNA form, the CDR3 reads TGCAGTGCTGGAAACAGGAACCTCTACGAGCAGTACTTC. This translates into CSAGNRNLYEQYF.

This clonotype occurred many times. The V gene is TRBV24-1, the J gene TRBJ2-7; TRBD1 might be the D (5 bases). V gave up 4 bases and J gave up 2 bases, with 14 bases separating them. The CDR3 is 15 residues long. The germline gives CDR1 KGHDR, CDR2 SFDVKD. This CDR3 reads CATSDPTALTYEQYF. In DNA, the CDR3 is TGTGCCACCAGTGACCCGACAGCCTTAACCTACGAGCAGTACTTC.

This clonotype was seen ten or more times. The chain links TRBV18 to TRBJ2-5, with D maybe TRBD1 (6 bases). The germline V gene encodes CDR1 KGHSH and CDR2 LQKENI. CDR3 size: 13 residues. V lost 3 bases, J lost 4 bases, and 9 bases lay in between. The CDR3 region has the DNA TGTGCCAGCTCACCCAGGGGCGCAGAGACCCAGTACTTC. Its translation: CASSPRGAETQYF.

Many counts were recorded for this clonotype. The chain carries TRBV27 and TRBJ1-5; D is possibly TRBD1 (6 bases). CDR1 MNHEY and CDR2 SMNVEV come from the germline V gene (reference sequence). This CDR3 comprises 15 residues. Trimming cost V 6 bases and J 0 bases, with 12 bases left between them. In nucleotides, the CDR3 is TGTGCCAGCAGAAGGACAGTAGATAGCAATCAGCCCCAGCATTTT. It encodes CASRRTVDSNQPQHF.

This chain's CDR3 is CASSIDRGLAGTYEQYF. DNA for the CDR3: TGTGCCAGCAGCATCGACCGGGGACTAGCGGGAACGTACGAGCAGTACTTC. This chain links TRBV7-8 with TRBJ2-7, with TRBD2 identical over 13 bases. J gave up 4 bases and V 5 bases, and 11 bases lay outside the gene matches. CDR3 size: 17 residues. Germline V gene sequence: CDR1 SGHVS, CDR2 FQNEAQ. Complete variable domain (other parts from reference TRBV7-8 and TRBJ2-7): GAGVSQSPRYKVAKRGQDVALRCDPISGHVSLFWYQQALGQGPEFLTYFQNEAQLDKSGLPSDRFFAERPEGSVSTLKIQRTQQEDSAVYLCASSIDRGLAGTYEQYFGPGTRLTVT.

This clonotype was picked up many times. In DNA, the CDR3 is TGTGCCACCAGTGATGGATGGACAGATACTCCCTACGAGCAGTACTTC. It translates to CATSDGWTDTPYEQYF. The rearrangement uses TRBV24-1 and TRBJ2-7; D may be TRBD1 (6 bases). This CDR3 is 16 amino acids long. CDR1 and CDR2 from the germline V gene are KGHDR and SFDVKD. Trimming left V 3 bases short and J 2 bases short, with 16 bases between.

This rearrangement joins TRBV10-3 to TRBJ1-1, with unresolved D. V gave up 2 bases and J gave up 3 bases, with 10 bases separating them. CDR3 length: 14 residues. Germline V lookup: CDR1 ENHRY, CDR2 SYGVKD. As DNA, the CDR3 is TGTGCCATCAGTGAGGGCAGCCCGTACACTGAAGCTTTCTTT. Translated: CAISEGSPYTEAFF.

There are many counts of this clonotype. J is TRBJ2-1 and V is TRBV3-1, with D maybe TRBD2 (7 bases). Per the germline V gene, CDR1 is LGHDT and CDR2 is YNNKEL (reference sequence). CDR3 length: 16 residues. The ends were cut back, 3 bases at V and 0 bases at J, with 12 bases in the middle. The CDR3 here is CASSQAGASSYNEQFF. For the CDR3, the DNA is TGTGCCAGCAGCCAGGCGGGGGCAAGCTCCTACAATGAGCAGTTCTTC.

This chain links TRBV29-1 with TRBJ1-2; weak D call: TRBD1 (6 bases). Looked up from germline, CDR1 is SQVTM and CDR2 is ANQGSEA. The CDR3 is 11 residues long. Trimming cost V 5 bases and J 5 bases, with 9 bases left between them. In DNA, the CDR3 is TGCAGCGTTTGGACAGTGTATGGCTACACCTTC. The encoded protein is CSVWTVYGYTF.

The chain has TRBV15 and TRBJ2-7; the D is unclear. The length of the CDR3 is 12 residues. V lost 5 bases, J lost 4 bases, and 9 bases lay in between. CDR1 is LNHNV, CDR2 YYDKDF, per germline (reference sequence). CDR3 residues: CATSSEGYEQYF. In DNA, the CDR3 is TGTGCCACCAGCTCGGAAGGGTACGAGCAGTACTTC.

There are a few counts of this clonotype. This chain uses TRBV6-1 with TRBJ2-3, with 8 nucleotides matching TRBD2. The CDR3 has 16 amino acids. CDR1 MNHNS and CDR2 SASEGT come from the germline V gene. V dropped 4 bases and J dropped 1; count of bases not matched to a gene: 7. CDR3 sequence: CASSARGAGGTDTQYF. The CDR3 region has the DNA TGTGCCAGCAGTGCCCGGGGAGCGGGGGGCACAGATACGCAGTATTTT.